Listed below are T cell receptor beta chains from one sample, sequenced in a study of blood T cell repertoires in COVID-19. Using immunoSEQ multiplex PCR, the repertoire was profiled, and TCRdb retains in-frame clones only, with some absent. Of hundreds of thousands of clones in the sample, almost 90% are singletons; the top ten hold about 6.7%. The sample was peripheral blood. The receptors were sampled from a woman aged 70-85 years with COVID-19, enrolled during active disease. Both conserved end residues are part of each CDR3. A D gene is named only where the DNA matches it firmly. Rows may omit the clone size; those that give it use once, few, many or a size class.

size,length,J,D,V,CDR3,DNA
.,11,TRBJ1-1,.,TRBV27,CASKVATEAFF,TGTGCCAGCAAAGTAGCCACTGAAGCTTTCTTT
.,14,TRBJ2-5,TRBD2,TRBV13,CASSLRGFGETQYF,TGTGCCAGCAGCTTGCGGGGGTTCGGGGAGACCCAGTACTTC
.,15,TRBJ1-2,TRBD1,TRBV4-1,CASSQGTGRGSGYTF,TGCGCCAGCAGCCAAGGGACAGGGAGGGGTTCTGGCTACACCTTC
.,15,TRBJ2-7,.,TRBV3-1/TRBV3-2,CASSQDDGELYEQYF,TGTGCCAGCAGCCAAGACGACGGGGAGCTGTACGAGCAGTACTTC
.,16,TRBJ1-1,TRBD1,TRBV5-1,CASSLMKGQGATEAFF,TGCGCCAGCAGCTTGATGAAGGGACAGGGGGCAACTGAAGCTTTCTTT
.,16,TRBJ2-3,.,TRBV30,CAWSPSSFPGTDTQYF,TGTGCCTGGAGTCCGTCTTCCTTTCCAGGCACAGATACGCAGTATTTT
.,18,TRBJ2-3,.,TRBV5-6,CASSLDQEGNAQTDTQYF,TGTGCCAGCAGTTTAGACCAGGAGGGTAACGCACAAACAGATACGCAGTATTTT
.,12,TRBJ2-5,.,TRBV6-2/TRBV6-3,CASSHTQETQYF,TGTGCCAGCAGTCACACCCAAGAGACCCAGTACTTC
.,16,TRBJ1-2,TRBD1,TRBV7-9,CASSARQGTVSYGYTF,TGTGCCAGCAGCGCCCGACAGGGAACGGTATCCTATGGCTACACCTTC
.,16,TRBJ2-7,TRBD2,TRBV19,CASKVSGRGSSYEQYF,TGTGCCAGTAAGGTCAGCGGGCGGGGGAGCTCCTACGAGCAGTACTTC
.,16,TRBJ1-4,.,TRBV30,CAWSHEGGRVFEKLFF,TGTGCCTGGAGTCACGAGGGAGGCAGGGTTTTTGAAAAACTGTTTTTT
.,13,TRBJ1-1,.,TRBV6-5,CASSYHRDTEAFF,TGTGCCAGCAGTTATCACAGGGACACTGAAGCTTTCTTT
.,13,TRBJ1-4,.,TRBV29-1,CSVLGGINEKLFF,TGCAGCGTCTTGGGGGGGATTAATGAAAAACTGTTTTTT
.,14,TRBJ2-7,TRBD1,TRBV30,CAWSIRGGAYEQYF,TGTGCCTGGAGTATCAGAGGGGGCGCCTACGAGCAGTACTTC
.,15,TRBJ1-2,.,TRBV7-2,CASSLPTGLLYGYTF,TGTGCCAGCAGCTTACCCACGGGACTGCTCTATGGCTACACCTTC
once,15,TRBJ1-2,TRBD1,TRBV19,CASSIDMKGASGYTF,TGTGCCAGTAGTATAGATATGAAGGGGGCAAGTGGCTACACCTTC
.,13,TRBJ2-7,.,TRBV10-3,CAISGGGNYEQYF,TGTGCCATCAGTGGTGGAGGTAACTACGAGCAGTACTTC
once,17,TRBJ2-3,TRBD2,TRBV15,CATSRSPSGDLTDTQYF,TGTGCCACCAGCAGGTCTCCTAGCGGGGATCTCACAGATACGCAGTATTTT
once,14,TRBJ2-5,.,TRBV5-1,CASSYIPEGQTQYF,TGCGCCAGCAGCTACATTCCGGAGGGCCAGACCCAGTACTTC
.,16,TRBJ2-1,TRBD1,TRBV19,CASSAAGQGRYNEQFF,TGTGCCAGTAGTGCCGCGGGACAGGGGAGGTACAATGAGCAGTTCTTC
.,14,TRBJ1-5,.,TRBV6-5,CASSHTGVGQPQHF,TGTGCCAGCAGTCACACGGGGGTTGGTCAGCCCCAGCATTTT
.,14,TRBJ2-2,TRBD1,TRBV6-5,CASRGQANTGELFF,TGTGCCAGCAGAGGACAGGCGAACACCGGGGAGCTGTTTTTT
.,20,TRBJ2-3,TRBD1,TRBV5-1,CASSLRPPDRRFPSTDTQYF,TGCGCCAGCAGCTTGCGGCCACCGGACAGGAGATTCCCTAGCACAGATACGCAGTATTTT
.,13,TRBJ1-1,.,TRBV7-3,CASGDTNFEEAFF,TGTGCCAGCGGCGACACCAATTTCGAGGAAGCTTTCTTT
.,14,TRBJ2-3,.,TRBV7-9,CASSPTRSADTQYF,TGTGCCAGCAGCCCCACCCGTAGCGCAGATACGCAGTATTTT
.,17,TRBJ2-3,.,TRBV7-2,CASSLESGVSSTDTQYF,TGTGCCAGCAGCTTAGAATCAGGGGTCTCGAGCACAGATACGCAGTATTTT
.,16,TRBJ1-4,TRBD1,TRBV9,CASSPYGTGGAEKLFF,TGTGCCAGCAGCCCATATGGGACAGGGGGCGCTGAAAAACTGTTTTTT
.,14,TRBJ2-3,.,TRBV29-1,CSTSRDISTDTQYF,TGCAGCACCTCCCGGGACATAAGCACAGATACGCAGTATTTT
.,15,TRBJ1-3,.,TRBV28,CASSVGLLSGNTIYF,TGTGCCAGCAGTGTGGGGCTCCTCTCTGGAAACACCATATATTTT
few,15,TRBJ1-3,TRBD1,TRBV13,CASSWTGSRGNTIYF,TGTGCCAGCAGTTGGACAGGGTCAAGAGGAAACACCATATATTTT
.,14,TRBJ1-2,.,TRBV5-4,CASSLPTGLWGYTF,TGTGCCAGCAGCTTACCGACAGGCCTCTGGGGCTACACCTTC
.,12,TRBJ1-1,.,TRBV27,CASGSPGVKAFF,TGTGCCAGCGGCAGCCCGGGGGTGAAAGCTTTCTTT
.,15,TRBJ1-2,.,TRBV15,CATSRDRTDQRGYTF,TGTGCCACCAGCAGAGATAGGACAGACCAGCGGGGCTACACCTTC
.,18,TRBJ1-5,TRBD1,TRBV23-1,CASSQSDGDRGQNQPQHF,TGCGCCAGCAGTCAATCGGATGGGGACAGGGGGCAAAATCAGCCCCAGCATTTT
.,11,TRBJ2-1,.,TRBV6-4,CASSEGYEQFF,TGTGCCAGCAGTGAGGGCTACGAGCAGTTCTTC
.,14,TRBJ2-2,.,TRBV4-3,CASSQAGVTGELFF,TGCGCCAGCAGCCAAGCGGGGGTTACCGGGGAGCTGTTTTTT
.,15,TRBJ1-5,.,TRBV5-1,CASSLAGHPNQPQHF,TGCGCCAGCAGCTTGGCCGGACATCCCAATCAGCCCCAGCATTTT
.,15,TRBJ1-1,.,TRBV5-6,CASSLDWTENTEAFF,TGTGCCAGCAGCTTGGACTGGACAGAGAACACTGAAGCTTTCTTT
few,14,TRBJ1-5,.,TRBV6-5,CASSQKIMGRPQHF,TGTGCCAGCAGCCAAAAAATTATGGGGAGGCCCCAGCATTTT
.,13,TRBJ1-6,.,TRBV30,CAGGLGGNSPLHF,TGTGCCGGGGGTTTGGGGGGAAATTCACCCCTCCACTTT
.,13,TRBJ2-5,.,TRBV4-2,CASSQTSYETQYF,TGTGCCAGCAGCCAAACTAGTTATGAGACCCAGTACTTC
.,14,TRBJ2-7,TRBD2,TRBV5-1,CASSLVGLAYEQYF,TGCGCCAGCAGCTTGGTGGGACTAGCCTACGAGCAGTACTTC